This T cell receptor (beta chain) derives from a study of blood T cells in healthy people across ages. A J-beta primer mix and a sample-barcoded 5' primer were used in a second PCR of roughly 6 to 11 cycles. MiXCR, run by TCRdb on the 5' RACE reads, gives a single entry per CDR3 protein. The sample has roughly 830,000 distinct CDR3 sequences; 62% are singletons. The junction had 1 base not matched to a gene; V was cut back by 9 bases and J by 3 bases. The germline gives CDR1 MNHEY, CDR2 SVGAGI. The CDR3 covers 13 residues. The sample was blood. The source is a man aged 25 to 45 in good health. The V and J genes are TRBV6-5 and TRBJ2-3; 12 bases agree with TRBD2. The CDR3 spells CASLAGGTDTQYF. CDR3 nucleotides: TGTGCCAGTCTAGCGGGGGGGACAGATACGCAGTATTTT.